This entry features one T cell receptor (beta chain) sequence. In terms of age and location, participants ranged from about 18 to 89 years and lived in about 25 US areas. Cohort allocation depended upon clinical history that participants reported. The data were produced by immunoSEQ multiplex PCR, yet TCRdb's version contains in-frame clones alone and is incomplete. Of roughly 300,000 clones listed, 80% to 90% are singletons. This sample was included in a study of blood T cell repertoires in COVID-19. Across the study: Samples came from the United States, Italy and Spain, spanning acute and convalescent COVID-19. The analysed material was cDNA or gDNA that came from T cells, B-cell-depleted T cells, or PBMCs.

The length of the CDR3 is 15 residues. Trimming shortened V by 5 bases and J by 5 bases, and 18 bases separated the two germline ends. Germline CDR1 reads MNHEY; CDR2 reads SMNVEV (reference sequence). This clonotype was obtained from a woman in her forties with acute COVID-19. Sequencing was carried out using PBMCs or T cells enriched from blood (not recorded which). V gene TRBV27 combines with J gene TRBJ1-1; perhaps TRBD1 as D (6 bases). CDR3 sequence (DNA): TGTGCCAGCAGTCCCCCCCCGCCAGGGGTTACTGAAGCTTTCTTT. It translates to CASSPPPPGVTEAFF.